This is a list of T cell receptor beta chains from one sample in a study of PD-1 blockade in classical Hodgkin lymphoma. Only in-frame clones appear in the TCRdb table, and some are missing; sequencing was by immunoSEQ multiplex PCR. This sample has about 40,000 clones, with approximately 87% found just once. The sequences come from peripheral blood mononuclear cells (PBMCs), collected at baseline. These receptors all come from a human donor with classical Hodgkin lymphoma. The CDR3 runs from the conserved cysteine through the conserved F or W. The D gene is left open where the match is weak. The size of a clone is reported for some rows only, either as once, few or many, or as a class for expanded clones.

clone_size,d_call,j_call,v_call,cdr3_nt,cdr3_aa
.,.,TRBJ2-7,TRBV6-6,TGTGCCAGCAGTTACGAAGGGGGGGGCACCTACGAGCAGTACTTC,CASSYEGGGTYEQYF
.,.,TRBJ2-7,TRBV12-5,TGTGCTAGTGGTCCCGACGGGATCTACGAGCAGTACTTC,CASGPDGIYEQYF
few,.,TRBJ1-1,TRBV4-3,TGCGCCAGCAGCCAAGACCTTCAGGGAGACACTGAAGCTTTCTTT,CASSQDLQGDTEAFF
.,.,TRBJ2-5,TRBV12-5,TGTGCTAGTGGTTTGTTCGGAGTCGGGGAGACCCAGTACTTC,CASGLFGVGETQYF
.,.,TRBJ2-5,TRBV19,TGTGCCAGTAGTATGGGATGGGACGGGGGTACCCAGTACTTC,CASSMGWDGGTQYF
.,.,TRBJ2-7,TRBV11-2,TGTGCCAGCAGCTTTCTATGGGCCTACGAGCAGTACTTC,CASSFLWAYEQYF
once,TRBD1,TRBJ1-5,TRBV7-9,TGTGCCAGCAGCTTTGGGACAGGGGCTCTCATGGACAATCAGCCCCAGCATTTT,CASSFGTGALMDNQPQHF
.,.,TRBJ2-5,TRBV6-1,TGTGCCAGCAGTAAACAGGGATCGTGGGAGACCCAGTACTTC,CASSKQGSWETQYF
.,.,TRBJ2-3,TRBV7-9,TGTGCCAGCAGCTTAGGTCGGTTGGGCACAGATACGCAGTATTTT,CASSLGRLGTDTQYF
.,.,TRBJ2-7,TRBV16,TGTGCCAGCAGCCCGGGACTCAGCTCCTACGAGCAGTACTTC,CASSPGLSSYEQYF
.,.,TRBJ2-1,TRBV19,TGTGCCAGTAGCCTCATCATGAGCGACGATGTGAATGAGCAGTTCTTC,CASSLIMSDDVNEQFF
.,TRBD1,TRBJ2-3,TRBV5-1,TGCGCCAGCAGCGAGGGGACAGGGGGCCTTAGCACAGATACGCAGTATTTT,CASSEGTGGLSTDTQYF
.,TRBD1,TRBJ1-3,TRBV19,TGTGCCAGTAGTATCACAGGGGTCCCATACTCTGGAAACACCATATATTTT,CASSITGVPYSGNTIYF
.,TRBD1,TRBJ1-2,TRBV10-3,TGTGCCATCAGTGTAAACAGGGGAATTGATGGCTACACCTTC,CAISVNRGIDGYTF
.,.,TRBJ2-5,TRBV2,TGTGCCAGCGGAAACGGACAGATCCAAGAGACCCAGTACTTC,CASGNGQIQETQYF
once,.,TRBJ2-3,TRBV6-4,TGTGCCAGCAGATGGGAGGAGGGAAAGGGGACAGATACGCAGTATTTT,CASRWEEGKGTDTQYF
.,.,TRBJ2-3,TRBV4-1,TGCGCCAGCACAACTACGGGACACAACACAGATACGCAGTATTTT,CASTTTGHNTDTQYF
.,.,TRBJ2-3,TRBV19,TGTGCCAGTAGTATAGTGGTACACCCTAGCACAGATACGCAGTATTTT,CASSIVVHPSTDTQYF
.,.,TRBJ2-7,TRBV18,TGTGCCAGCTCCCCCCCTTTGGCGGGCACCTCCGAGCAGTACTTC,CASSPPLAGTSEQYF
once,.,TRBJ1-1,TRBV2,TGTGCCAGCAGTGCAAGGGGGAACACTGAAGCTTTCTTT,CASSARGNTEAFF
.,.,TRBJ2-1,TRBV4-3,TGCGCCAGCAGCCAAGATGGGGGCGGGGGTTCCTACAATGAGCAGTTCTTC,CASSQDGGGGSYNEQFF
.,.,TRBJ2-5,TRBV18,TGTGCCAGCTCCCTATTTGAGGGGCTCCAAGAGACCCAGTACTTC,CASSLFEGLQETQYF
.,TRBD1,TRBJ1-2,TRBV6-1,TGTGCCAGCAGTGAGTGGACAGGTCCTAACTATGGCTACACCTTC,CASSEWTGPNYGYTF
.,.,TRBJ2-1,TRBV18,TGTGCCAGCTCAAACTACTACAATGAGCAGTTCTTC,CASSNYYNEQFF
.,.,TRBJ1-2,TRBV6-5,TGTGCCAGCAGTTACGGGGACCTCGAGGGCTACACCTTC,CASSYGDLEGYTF
.,TRBD1,TRBJ1-5,TRBV19,TGTGCCAGTAAAAGAGGACAGGGTCTGTCCCCAGGCAATCAGCCCCAGCATTTT,CASKRGQGLSPGNQPQHF
.,.,TRBJ2-3,TRBV6-6,TGTGCCAGCAGTTACGCGGGAACTTTCACAGATACGCAGTATTTT,CASSYAGTFTDTQYF
.,TRBD2,TRBJ2-7,TRBV10-3,TGTGCCATCAGTGGGGGTAGCGGGAGGGATTTCTACGAGCAGTACTTC,CAISGGSGRDFYEQYF
.,.,TRBJ1-2,TRBV27,TGTGCCAGCAGTTCCCCGGGAGTAGGCTATGGCTACACCTTC,CASSSPGVGYGYTF
.,.,TRBJ2-7,TRBV21-1,TGTGCCAGCAGCAAAGCTAGCGAGCAGTACTTC,CASSKASEQYF
.,.,TRBJ2-1,TRBV13,TGTGCCAGCAGCTTAGGGGGGACCAACCCTAACAATGAGCAGTTCTTC,CASSLGGTNPNNEQFF
.,.,TRBJ1-5,TRBV7-2,TGTGCCAGCAGCTTAGAAGTATATAGCAATCAGCCCCAGCATTTT,CASSLEVYSNQPQHF
.,.,TRBJ2-3,TRBV6-6,TGTGCCAGCAGGAGGGGGGACAGCACAGATACGCAGTATTTT,CASRRGDSTDTQYF
.,.,TRBJ2-3,TRBV5-8,TGTGCCAGCAGCTTGTACATGTACACCTTCAGCACAGATACGCAGTATTTT,CASSLYMYTFSTDTQYF
.,.,TRBJ1-1,TRBV29-1,TGCAGCGTTCACAGGGATATAATGGCTTTCTTT,CSVHRDIMAFF
.,.,TRBJ1-2,TRBV4-3,TGCGCCAGCAGCCCTGGTGACTATGGCTACACCTTC,CASSPGDYGYTF
.,.,TRBJ2-2,TRBV12-5,TGTGCTAGTGGTTTCTGGCAGGGGTTTACCGGGGAGCTGTTTTTT,CASGFWQGFTGELFF
.,.,TRBJ2-7,TRBV25-1,TGTGCCAGCAGTGAAAGGCAGGAGCAGTACTTC,CASSERQEQYF
.,TRBD1,TRBJ1-4,TRBV6-1,TGTGCCAGCAGTGAGGACAGGGGGACAGAAGAAAAACTGTTTTTT,CASSEDRGTEEKLFF
.,TRBD1,TRBJ1-2,TRBV5-1,TGCGCCAGCAGCCCCGACAGGGTGTTCGGCTACACCTTC,CASSPDRVFGYTF
.,.,TRBJ1-2,TRBV6-5,TGTGCCAGCAGTTACGACCCCCGGCAGGGCAACTATGGCTACACCTTC,CASSYDPRQGNYGYTF
once,.,TRBJ1-5,TRBV6-5,TGTGCCAGCAGTACTGCAGGAAATCAGCCCCAGCATTTT,CASSTAGNQPQHF
.,.,TRBJ1-1,TRBV2,TGTGCCAGCAGTGAGGACGGGCCTGAAGCTTTCTTT,CASSEDGPEAFF